This T cell receptor beta chain was identified in a study of beta chain features in type 1 diabetes. Whole-study results and caveats: Any HLA effect on TCRB rearrangement was left unresolved by small sub-analyses.

Germline V gene data show CDR1 as DFQATT and CDR2 as SNEGSKA (reference sequence). The germline V and J ends were trimmed by 5 bases and 8 bases, with 10 bases remaining between them. The CDR3 is made up of 11 amino acids. The collection from each donor was one heparinised blood draw averaging approximately 110 mL. By way of CD45RO/CCR7/CD25/CD127/CD95/CD27, the CD4+ regulatory, stem cell-like memory, central memory and naive cells were sorted. Only a few counts were recorded for this clone. Its cognate antigen is unknown. TCRB transcripts that were expressed got sequenced, as all of the isolated RNA had been reverse transcribed. The average read count of naive, central memory and regulatory T cell samples was some 3.9 million. This table comes from immunoSEQ multiplex PCR, and its TCRdb copy is limited to in-frame clones, with some not included. The table includes about 350,000 clones, around a fifth detected once.

The rearrangement joins TRBV20-1 to TRBJ1-5; no reliable D call. The sequencing sample was made of naive CD4+ T cells from blood. This TCR derives from a young woman in good health. The CDR3 coding sequence is TGCAGTGCTGGTGAAGAGGAGCCCCAGCATTTT. It translates to CSAGEEEPQHF.